This entry lists 4 T cell receptor beta chains sequenced from one sample in a study of response to subunit inactivated influenza vaccine. Each CDR3 protein is one row after TCRdb ran MiXCR on the RT-PCR reads. This table holds 500,000 to 700,000 distinct CDR3 sequences, less than 25% found once. This sample was also put to use in a study of T cells expressing NK-cell markers. That work adds: Libraries used 5'RACE template switching adding universal primer site and UMIs.

This specimen consisted of CD4+ T cells sorted from PBMCs, obtained about 13 days after vaccination. These receptors originate from a man in his fifties or sixties who received an inactivated influenza vaccine.

The rearrangement links TRBV7-3 to TRBJ2-1; TRBD2 aligns across 7 bases. V shed 1 base and J 5 bases; nucleotides not matched to a gene: 8. The CDR3 spans 16 residues. Germline V gives CDR1 SGHTA, CDR2 FQGTGA. Here the CDR3 DNA reads TGTGCCAGCAGCTTAAATGCGCGGGGGACTGACAATGAGCAGTTCTTC. This encodes CASSLNARGTDNEQFF.

This clonotype came up a few times. The chain joins TRBV5-5 to TRBJ2-7; D is possibly TRBD1 (6 bases). This CDR3 comprises 13 residues. V was clipped by 1 base and J by 7 bases, with 12 bases between them. Germline CDR1 SGHKS, CDR2 YYEKEE (reference sequence). The CDR3 protein is CASSLTGIEEQYF. In DNA, the CDR3 is TGTGCCAGCAGCTTGACAGGGATCGAGGAGCAGTACTTC.

This clonotype was seen a handful of times. V usage is TRBV2 and J usage is TRBJ2-3; D remains unclear. The CDR3 has 17 residues. Germline assignment: CDR1 SNHLY and CDR2 FYNNEI. Trimming shortened V by 7 bases and J by 3 bases, and 23 bases separated the two germline ends. The DNA of the CDR3 is TGTGCCAGCAACCCTCCCCTCGGAGTCGTCTTTACAGATACGCAGTATTTT. Translation: CASNPPLGVVFTDTQYF. The variable domain in full, completed from reference TRBV2 and TRBJ2-3, reads EPEVTQTPSHQVTQMGQEVILRCVPISNHLYFYWYRQILGQKVEFLVSFYNNEISEKSEIFDDQFSVERPDGSNFTLKIRSTKLEDSAMYFCASNPPLGVVFTDTQYFGPGTRLTVL.

This chain joins TRBV4-2 and TRBJ1-6; 10 bases align to TRBD1. The trim removed 7 bases at V and 9 bases at J, leaving 6 bases unmatched. CDR3 length equals 14 residues. Looked up from germline, CDR1 is LGHNA and CDR2 is YNFKEQ. The CDR3 here is CASKRDRGPSPLHF. CDR3 nucleotide sequence: TGTGCCAGCAAACGAGACAGGGGGCCTTCACCCCTCCACTTT.